The 10 T cell receptor beta chains presented below share a single source sample, sequenced in a study of blood T cells in healthy people across ages. The second PCR ran roughly 7 to 12 cycles with a sample-barcoded 5' primer and J-beta primers. A single record per CDR3 protein comes from TCRdb applying MiXCR to the 5' RACE reads. This sample has hundreds of thousands of distinct CDR3 sequences, with under 65% found just once. Sequenced: blood. These receptors originate from an elderly woman in good health.

CDR3 nucleotides: TGCAGTGCTAGTCGGGACAGGGAATACGGCTACACCTTC. It codes for CSASRDREYGYTF. This chain connects TRBV20-1 to TRBJ1-2; TRBD1 matches 9 bases. The CDR3 has 13 residues. The junction had 7 bases not matched to a gene; V was cut back by 3 bases and J by 8 bases. The germline gives CDR1 DFQATT, CDR2 SNEGSKA (reference sequence).

This clonotype was found a few times. The chain recombines TRBV7-9 with TRBJ1-6; 7 nucleotides match TRBD1. This CDR3 has 15 amino acids. CDR1 is SEHNR and CDR2 is FQNEAQ in the germline V gene (reference sequence). Germline trimming cut 5 bases from V and 14 bases from J; bases unmatched to any gene: 15. The CDR3 here is CASSATGTEGEALHF. The CDR3 DNA follows: TGTGCCAGCAGCGCCACCGGGACAGAGGGTGAGGCCCTCCACTTT.

This clonotype was seen repeatedly, ten times or more. The chain employs TRBV4-1 and TRBJ2-7; D is unclear. The CDR3 runs to 15 residues. The germline V gene has CDR1 MGHRA and CDR2 YSYEKL. V was cut by 0 bases and J by 2 bases, with 11 bases left in between. CDR3 loop: CASSQEGWETYEQYF. CDR3 sequence (DNA): TGCGCCAGCAGCCAAGAAGGGTGGGAAACCTACGAGCAGTACTTC.

The rearrangement uses TRBV12-3 or TRBV12-4 and TRBJ2-1; 15 nucleotides align to TRBD2. The CDR3 totals 19 residues. The junction had 10 bases not matched to a gene; V was cut back by 7 bases and J by 0 bases. The CDR3 nucleotides read TGTGCCAGCACCTCGAGGGGACTAGCGGGAGGTAGCTCCTACAATGAGCAGTTCTTC. Translation gives CASTSRGLAGGSSYNEQFF.

Details on this clonotype: A much larger clone lies one base from this, so it may be a read error. The CDR3, as DNA: TGTGCCGGCAGTTTGCAGGGAAGGAAAGAGCAGTACTTC. Its protein is CAGSLQGRKEQYF. This chain joins TRBV12-3 or TRBV12-4 and TRBJ2-7; tentative D call: TRBD1 (5 bases). This CDR3 spans 13 amino acids.

This clonotype was recorded many times. In DNA form, the CDR3 reads TGTGCCAGCAGCAAAGGGTTCGTGACCCAGTACTTC. Protein: CASSKGFVTQYF. The rearrangement links TRBV25-1 to TRBJ2-7, with D hard to call. With the DNA end fitting TRBJ2-5 better, the J assignment may be wrong. CDR3 size: 12 residues. The germline gives CDR1 MGHDK, CDR2 SYGVNS.

J is TRBJ1-2 and V is TRBV6-1; a possible D gene is TRBD1 (5 bases). Trimming stripped 7 bases from V and 8 bases from J, with 29 bases between. Germline V gene sequence: CDR1 MNHNS, CDR2 SASEGT. The CDR3 totals 17 residues. The CDR3: CASKGQGPDVSLAGYTF. CDR3 nucleotides: TGTGCCAGCAAAGGGCAGGGCCCAGATGTCAGCCTCGCCGGCTACACCTTC.

The genes are TRBV5-1 and TRBJ1-2, with D possibly matching TRBD1 (6 bases). The CDR3 runs 13 residues. V lost 4 bases, J lost 6 bases, and 13 bases lay in between. Per the germline V gene, CDR1 is SGHRS and CDR2 is YFSETQ. CDR3 nucleotides: TGCGCCAGCAGCCGAAGGGACATCGATGGCTACACCTTC. The encoded protein is CASSRRDIDGYTF.

In the case of this clonotype: A much bigger clone sits one base away, suggesting this may be a read error. The rearrangement links TRBV29-1 to TRBJ2-5; D unresolved. The V gene lost 7 bases and the J gene lost 11 bases, with 20 bases spanning the gap. The CDR3 extends over 12 amino acids. CDR1 and CDR2 from the germline V gene are SQVTM and ANQGSEA. CDR3 in amino acids: CSGDNESHEQYF. DNA of the CDR3: TGCAGCGGGGATAACGAGAGCCATGAGCAGTACTTC.

About this clonotype: A clone one base away is much larger, so this may be a read error. The chain is built from TRBV24-1 and TRBJ2-3, with 11 bases that match TRBD1. Germline CDR1 is KGHDR and CDR2 is SFDVKD. This CDR3 has 15 amino acids. CDR3 sequence reads: CTTSGGQGVTDTQYF. The CDR3 nucleotides read TGTACCACCAGTGGGGGACAGGGGGTGACAGATACGCAGTATTTT.